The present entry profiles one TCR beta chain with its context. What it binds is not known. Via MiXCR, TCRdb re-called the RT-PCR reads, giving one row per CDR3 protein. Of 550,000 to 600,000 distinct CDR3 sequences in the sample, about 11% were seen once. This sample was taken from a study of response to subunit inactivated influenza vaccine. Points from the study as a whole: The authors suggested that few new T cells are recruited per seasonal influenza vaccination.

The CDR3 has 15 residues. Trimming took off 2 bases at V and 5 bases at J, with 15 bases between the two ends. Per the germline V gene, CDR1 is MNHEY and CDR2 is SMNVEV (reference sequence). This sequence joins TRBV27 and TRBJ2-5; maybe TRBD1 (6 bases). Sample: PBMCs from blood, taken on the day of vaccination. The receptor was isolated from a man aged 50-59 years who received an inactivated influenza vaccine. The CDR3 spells CASSLTLAGVETQYF. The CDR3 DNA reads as TGTGCCAGCAGTTTAACCCTCGCAGGGGTCGAGACCCAGTACTTC.